This TCR beta chain is from a study of blood T cell repertoires in COVID-19. In the study overall: In each case, the material was cDNA or gDNA derived from T cells, B-cell-depleted T cells, or PBMCs.

As handled by the study authors: Nucleated cell number was recorded as an estimate derived from reference gene primer amplification. Sequenced by immunoSEQ multiplex PCR; TCRdb stores in-frame clones only, minus some. V, J and clone size were drawn from that table, and D and trimming were deduced from the DNA. The repertoire has approximately 240,000 clones, 75% to 95% of them found once; the top ten carry approximately 2%. The CDR3 has 14 residues. V lost 2 bases to trimming and J lost 4 bases; unmatched junction nucleotides: 4. Germline values: CDR1 SQVTM, CDR2 ANQGSEA. Sequenced input: PBMCs or T cells enriched from blood (not recorded which). The V and J genes are TRBV29-1 and TRBJ2-3; 9 bases line up with TRBD2. The sequence was obtained from a woman aged 18 to 35 who had recovered from COVID-19. CDR3 amino acids: CSVELGLASDTQYF. The CDR3 nucleotides read TGCAGCGTTGAATTGGGACTAGCCTCAGATACGCAGTATTTT.